This TCR beta chain appears in the sequencing data of a study of blood T cell repertoires in COVID-19. Study information: Samples came from the United States, Italy and Spain, spanning acute and convalescent COVID-19.

CDR1 is SGHTS, CDR2 YDEGEE, per germline. The CDR3 is 14 amino acids. V lost 4 bases and J 0 bases, leaving 10 bases between the germline ends. Enrollees, about 18 to 95 years old, lived in roughly 24 US areas. TCRdb's table, derived via immunoSEQ multiplex PCR, lists solely in-frame clones and lacks some. The table has about 140,000 clones, roughly 84% seen once. The chain couples TRBV5-8 to TRBJ1-1; tentative D call: TRBD1 (6 bases). The sequenced sample consisted of PBMCs or T cells enriched from blood (not recorded which). The receptor's source is a middle-aged man with acute COVID-19. CDR3 residues: CASSRGHLNTEAFF. CDR3 nucleotides: TGTGCCAGCAGCAGGGGACACTTGAACACTGAAGCTTTCTTT.